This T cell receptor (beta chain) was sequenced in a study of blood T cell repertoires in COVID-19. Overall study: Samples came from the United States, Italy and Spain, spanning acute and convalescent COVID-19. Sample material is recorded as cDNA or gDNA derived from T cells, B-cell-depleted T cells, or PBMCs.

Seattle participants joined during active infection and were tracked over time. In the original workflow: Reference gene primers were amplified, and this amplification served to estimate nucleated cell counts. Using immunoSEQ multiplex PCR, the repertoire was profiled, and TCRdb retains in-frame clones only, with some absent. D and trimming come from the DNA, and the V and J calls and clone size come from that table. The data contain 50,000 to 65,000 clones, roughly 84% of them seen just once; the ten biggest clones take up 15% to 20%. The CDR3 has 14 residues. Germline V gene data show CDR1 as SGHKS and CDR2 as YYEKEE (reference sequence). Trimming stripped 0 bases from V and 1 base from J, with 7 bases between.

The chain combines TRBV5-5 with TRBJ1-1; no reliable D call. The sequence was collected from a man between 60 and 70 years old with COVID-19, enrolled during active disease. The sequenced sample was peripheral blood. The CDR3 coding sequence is TGTGCCAGCAGCTTGGTCCGGGAGAACACTGAAGCTTTCTTT. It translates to CASSLVRENTEAFF. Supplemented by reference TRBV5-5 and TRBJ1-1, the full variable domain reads DAGVTQSPTHLIKTRGQQVTLRCSPISGHKSVSWYQQVLGQGPQFIFQYYEKEERGRGNFPDRFSARQFPNYSSELNVNALLLGDSALYLCASSLVRENTEAFFGQGTRLTVV.